The text below deals with one T cell receptor beta chain. There is no known antigen for this receptor. No clone much larger than this one lies a single base away; base qualities are absent. The immunoSEQ Assay was the method used to sequence TCRbeta CDR3 regions. After extraction, genomic DNA underwent amplification by bias-controlled multiplex PCR, followed by high-throughput sequencing. The paper's processing steps were these. Collapsing and filtering of sequences were performed to quantify the absolute abundance of each unique TCRbeta CDR3 region. Usable DNA was measured by amplifying reference genes present in all nucleated cells, and TCRbeta template counts were normalized to that usable DNA to estimate T cell fraction. Repertoire TCRs were annotated as SARS-CoV-2-specific by exact matching of V gene, CDR3 amino acid sequence and J gene to a known reactive TCR set. The reference SARS-CoV-2 TCR set came from MIRA and was filtered for enrichment in COVID-19-positive ImmuneCODE repertoires, removing public or cross-reactive TCRs. Using the MIRA antigens, annotated TCRs were further analysed by specific ORF or by position within an ORF. Breadth was defined as annotated unique rearrangements over total unique productive rearrangements; depth was the summed frequency of those rearrangements. Two-sided Wilcoxon rank-sum tests were applied when comparing TCR breadth between groups. Here the immuneACCESS table is served through TCRdb, limited to in-frame sequences with V and J called. Missing clones are a known gap in these copies; in checked studies unresolved V genes cover under half, and the rest lacks a known reason. From that table come the V and J calls and clone size; the DNA was used to work out D and trimming. The sample table holds 120,000 to 150,000 clones, of which roughly 85% were seen once. The ten most abundant clones make up 5% of the sample.

After removal of 3 bases from V and 3 bases from J, the junction retains 5 bases not matched to a gene. CDR1 and CDR2 are drawn from the germline V gene: SGHVS, FQNEAQ. Including cysteine and phenylalanine, the CDR3 has 14 amino acids. CDR3 DNA only is kept here, 42 bases in frame from base 1. In the paper's terms, the time point label means: individuals recovered from natural SARS-CoV-2 infection. The record originates from a study of Ad26.COV2.S vaccination and SARS-CoV-2 variants (dated by TCRdb to about 2021). For context, the study as a whole: TCRbeta repertoire sequencing was used to assess the specificity and breadth of SARS-CoV-2-reactive T cell receptors after Ad26.COV2.S vaccination. The TCR-sequenced set comprised approximately 30 samples: around 20 Ad26.COV2.S vaccine recipients, 5 placebo recipients and 8 SARS-CoV-2 convalescent individuals. What the authors observed across the whole study: After vaccination, substantial breadth of spike-specific CD8+ and CD4+ T cell responses was reported. Vaccine and placebo recipients had similar non-spike TCR breadth, a finding consistent with the vaccine containing only spike. Compared with placebo recipients, Ad26.COV2.S recipients showed higher spike-specific TCR breadth (P = 0.0014). The authors noted that total T cell responses may have been underestimated by the TCR breadth and depth analyses.

Here the sequenced sample was peripheral blood, taken after recovery from COVID-19. The chain is encoded by TRBV7-8 joined to TRBJ2-7, with 7 junctional bases fitting TRBD2. The sequence was obtained from a human donor who had recovered from COVID-19. In nucleotide form, the sequence is TGTGCCAGCAGCTTTAGGGAGGGAAGCTACGAGCAGTACTTC. Its product reads: CASSFREGSYEQYF. The full variable domain, with segments outside the CDR3 supplied by the reference TRBV7-8 and TRBJ2-7 proteins, appears as GAGVSQSPRYKVAKRGQDVALRCDPISGHVSLFWYQQALGQGPEFLTYFQNEAQLDKSGLPSDRFFAERPEGSVSTLKIQRTQQEDSAVYLCASSFREGSYEQYFGPGTRLTVT.